Presented here are 20 T cell receptor beta chains from one specimen sequenced in a study of T cells of healthy individuals (dated by TCRdb to between 2018 and 2020). Library generation was performed with 5' RACE. Instrument on record: Illumina MiSeq. TCRdb reprocessed the public reads (quality trimming at Q25 with fastp, clone calling with MiXCR) and kept in-frame beta chains. Entries that share a CDR3 protein sequence are merged under the most common genes and DNA. This sample has approximately 50,000 distinct CDR3 sequences in its table, and about 14% of those were observed once. Of the sample, about 16% falls within the top ten clones. All receptors come from a human donor in good health.

This clonotype was seen many times. The chain couples TRBV9 to TRBJ1-1; TRBD1 is a possible D gene (5 bases). Trimming took 4 bases from V and 1 from J, leaving 14 bases between them. The CDR3 runs 15 residues. Germline CDR1 SGDLS, CDR2 YYNGEE. The CDR3 loop reads CASSSRGGSNTEAFF. The CDR3, as DNA: TGTGCCAGCAGCTCCCGGGGGGGATCGAACACTGAAGCTTTCTTT. Complete variable domain (other parts from reference TRBV9 and TRBJ1-1): DSGVTQTPKHLITATGQRVTLRCSPRSGDLSVYWYQQSLDQGLQFLIQYYNGEERAKGNILERFSAQQFPDLHSELNLSSLELGDSALYFCASSSRGGSNTEAFFGQGTRLTVV.

In its sample, this clonotype was seen many times. J is TRBJ2-1 and V is TRBV6-4, with TRBD2 matching 10 bases. The CDR3 totals 15 residues. Germline V gene sequence: CDR1 MRHNA, CDR2 SNTAGT. With V trimmed by 6 bases and J by 6 bases, 8 bases remained unmatched. CDR3 DNA: TGTGCCAGCAGCCCAACTAGCGGGGCTATCAATGAGCAGTTCTTC. It encodes CASSPTSGAINEQFF.

This clonotype was counted ten times or more. This chain uses TRBV5-6 with TRBJ2-1, with D possibly TRBD1 on 6 matching bases. Trimming shortened V by 3 bases and J by 14 bases, and 12 bases separated the two germline ends. There are 11 residues in the CDR3. Germline V gene data show CDR1 as SGHDT and CDR2 as YYEEEE. The CDR3 sequence is CASSSRGSEFF. The CDR3, as DNA: TGTGCCAGCAGCTCCAGGGGATCAGAGTTCTTC.

The table lists this clonotype with many counts. The chain recombines TRBV5-1 with TRBJ1-3, with D possibly TRBD1 on 6 matching bases. This CDR3 has 14 residues. CDR1 and CDR2 (germline): SGHRS, YFSETQ. V was cut by 4 bases and J by 3 bases, with 11 bases left in between. CDR3 loop: CASSAGASGNTIYF. Written as DNA, the CDR3 is TGCGCCAGCAGCGCAGGGGCGAGTGGAAACACCATATATTTT.

The V and J genes are TRBV4-3 and TRBJ2-3, with a weak D call TRBD1 (6 bases). The V end lost 0 bases, the J end lost 3 bases, and 7 bases lay between the germline ends. The CDR3 runs 14 residues. CDR1 and CDR2 (germline): LGHNA, YSLEER. CDR3 in amino acids: CASSQEQGTDTQYF. The CDR3 DNA is TGCGCCAGCAGCCAAGAACAGGGAACAGATACGCAGTATTTT.

This clonotype has just a few counts. The rearrangement links TRBV6-2 or TRBV6-3 to TRBJ2-2, with 7 positions matching TRBD2. V gave up 4 bases and J gave up 5 bases; unmatched junction bases: 7. Germline CDR1 MNHEY, CDR2 SVGEGT. This CDR3 spans 15 amino acids. The CDR3 region has the DNA TGTGCCAGCAGTTGGGCGGGAGACCAAACCGGGGAGCTGTTTTTT. It translates to CASSWAGDQTGELFF.

This clonotype was picked up many times. This chain connects TRBV2 to TRBJ2-1; D is unresolved. Trimming left V 1 base short and J 7 bases short, with 17 bases between. Per the germline V gene, CDR1 is SNHLY and CDR2 is FYNNEI. The CDR3 covers 16 residues. The CDR3 sequence: CASSEERDGRLNEQFF. For the CDR3, the DNA is TGTGCCAGCAGTGAAGAGCGTGACGGCAGACTGAATGAGCAGTTCTTC.

This clonotype showed up many times. J is TRBJ2-4 and V is TRBV19; no definite D call. This CDR3 has 16 amino acids. CDR1 is LNHDA and CDR2 is SQIVND in the germline V gene (reference sequence). The ends were cut back, 0 bases at V and 3 bases at J, with 12 bases in the middle. The DNA of the CDR3 is TGTGCCAGTAGTATAGAGATAGGGCAGGACAAAAACATTCAGTACTTC. Protein: CASSIEIGQDKNIQYF.

This chain uses TRBV2 with TRBJ2-7; D unclear. Germline CDR1 reads SNHLY; CDR2 reads FYNNEI. CDR3 length: 12 amino acids. The V end lost 4 bases, the J end lost 4 bases, and 8 bases lay between the germline ends. This CDR3 reads CASSVYGYEQYF. CDR3 nucleotides: TGTGCCAGCAGTGTATACGGGTACGAGCAGTACTTC.

This sequence joins TRBV12-5 and TRBJ2-1; D remains unclear. The CDR3 is 13 residues long. Germline V CDR1 and CDR2: LGHNT, FRNRAP. Deletions cut 5 bases from V and 1 base from J, with 6 bases between. The CDR3 DNA reads TGTGCTAGTGGTGCGACTTCCTACAATGAGCAGTTCTTC. It is translated as CASGATSYNEQFF.

This chain links TRBV5-1 with TRBJ2-3; D is possibly TRBD1 (6 bases). The germline V gene encodes CDR1 SGHRS and CDR2 YFSETQ. The V end was cut by 4 bases, the J end by 1 base, with 16 bases between. This CDR3 is 16 amino acids long. The CDR3 region is CASSQGSRGGTDTQYF. The CDR3 coding sequence is TGCGCCAGCAGCCAAGGGTCCAGGGGAGGCACAGATACGCAGTATTTT.

V gene TRBV5-1 combines with J gene TRBJ2-1; D unresolved. Trimming took 2 bases from V and 2 from J, leaving 14 bases between them. Per the germline V gene, CDR1 is SGHRS and CDR2 is YFSETQ. CDR3 length: 16 amino acids. The CDR3 nucleotides read TGCGCCAGCAGCTTTATCTCGGACGGGCCCTACAATGAGCAGTTCTTC. This codes for CASSFISDGPYNEQFF.

This clonotype was counted ten times or more. The chain links TRBV5-4 to TRBJ1-5; no firm D call. V lost 0 bases and J 5 bases, leaving 12 bases between the germline ends. Germline CDR1 and CDR2: SGHNT and YYREEE (reference sequence). There are 15 residues in the CDR3. CDR3 region: CASSLGGGVHQPQHF. DNA for the CDR3: TGTGCCAGCAGCTTGGGGGGTGGAGTTCATCAGCCCCAGCATTTT.

The V and J genes are TRBV5-1 and TRBJ2-5; perhaps TRBD2 as D (6 bases). Germline loops: CDR1 SGHRS, CDR2 YFSETQ. This CDR3 is 16 amino acids long. The germline V and J ends were trimmed by 0 bases and 2 bases, with 14 bases remaining between them. The CDR3 spells CASSLGGGARQETQYF. The CDR3 region has the DNA TGCGCCAGCAGCTTGGGAGGCGGGGCCCGACAAGAGACCCAGTACTTC.

The chain links TRBV7-2 to TRBJ1-1; no firm D call. The germline V gene has CDR1 SGHTA and CDR2 FQGNSA. The CDR3 consists of 13 residues. Trimming left V 1 base short and J 3 bases short, with 6 bases between. Here the CDR3 DNA reads TGTGCCAGCAGCTTAGACCCTTACACTGAAGCTTTCTTT. It encodes CASSLDPYTEAFF.

The genes are TRBV20-1 and TRBJ2-3, with 10 bases fitting TRBD2. Losses at the gene ends were 0 bases for V and 5 bases for J; bases not matched to a gene: 17. The CDR3 is made up of 19 amino acids. Germline V gives CDR1 DFQATT, CDR2 SNEGSKA (reference sequence). CDR3 amino acids: CSARDMARASGRLIDTQYF. The CDR3 DNA sequence: TGCAGTGCTAGAGATATGGCCCGGGCTAGCGGGAGACTCATAGATACGCAGTATTTT.

At least ten counts were recorded for this clonotype. Written as DNA, the CDR3 is TGTGCCAGTAGTGCCTCGGGGAACACTGAAGCTTTCTTT. Its protein product is CASSASGNTEAFF. J is TRBJ1-1 and V is TRBV19, with no clear D. Trimming pared 5 bases from V and 1 base from J, leaving 8 bases between. Germline V CDR1 and CDR2: LNHDA, SQIVND (reference sequence). The CDR3 spans 13 residues.

This chain's CDR3 is CASSPGQGGYEQYF. The CDR3 region has the DNA TGTGCCAGCAGCCCGGGACAGGGTGGCTACGAGCAGTACTTC. The V gene is TRBV7-2, the J gene TRBJ2-7, with 9 bases matching TRBD1. This CDR3 is built from 14 residues. The germline V gene encodes CDR1 SGHTA and CDR2 FQGNSA. V dropped 5 bases and J dropped 3; count of bases not matched to a gene: 5.

In its sample, this clonotype was seen a few times. The rearrangement joins TRBV6-2 or TRBV6-3 to TRBJ1-1, with D unresolved. From germline, CDR1 is MNHEY and CDR2 SVGEGT. Trimming shortened V by 7 bases and J by 0 bases, and 12 bases separated the two germline ends. There are 14 residues in the CDR3. The CDR3 loop is CASIPFNMNTEAFF. The DNA of the CDR3 is TGTGCCAGCATTCCTTTTAACATGAACACTGAAGCTTTCTTT.

The rearrangement links TRBV5-1 to TRBJ2-5; unclear D gene. Looked up from germline, CDR1 is SGHRS and CDR2 is YFSETQ. Trimming took off 0 bases at V and 3 bases at J, with 3 bases between the two ends. CDR3 length: 12 amino acids. The CDR3 DNA reads TGCGCCAGCAGCTTGGGAAAAGAGACCCAGTACTTC. This translates into CASSLGKETQYF.